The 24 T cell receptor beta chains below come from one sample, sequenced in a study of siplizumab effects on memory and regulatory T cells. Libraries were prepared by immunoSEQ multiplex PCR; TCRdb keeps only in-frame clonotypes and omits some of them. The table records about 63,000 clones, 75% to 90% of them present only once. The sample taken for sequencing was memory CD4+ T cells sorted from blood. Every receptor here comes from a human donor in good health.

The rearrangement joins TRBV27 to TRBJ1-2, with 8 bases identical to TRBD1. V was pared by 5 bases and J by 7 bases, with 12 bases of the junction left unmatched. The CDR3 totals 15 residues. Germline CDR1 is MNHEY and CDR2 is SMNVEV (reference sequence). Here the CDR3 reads CASSPLTGGGFGYTF. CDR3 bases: TGTGCCAGCAGTCCCCTAACAGGGGGTGGGTTTGGCTACACCTTC.

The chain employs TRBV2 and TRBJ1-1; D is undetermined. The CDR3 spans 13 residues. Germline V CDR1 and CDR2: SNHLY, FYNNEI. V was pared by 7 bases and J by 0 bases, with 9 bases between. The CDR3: CASTIDVNTEAFF. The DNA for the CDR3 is TGTGCCAGCACTATCGACGTGAACACTGAAGCTTTCTTT.

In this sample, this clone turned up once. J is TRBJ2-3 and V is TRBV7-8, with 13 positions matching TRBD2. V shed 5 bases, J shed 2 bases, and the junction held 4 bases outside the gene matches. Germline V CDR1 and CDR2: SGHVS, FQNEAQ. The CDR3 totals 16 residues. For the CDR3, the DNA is TGTGCCAGCAGCCGGACTAGCGGGGGCAACACAGATACGCAGTATTTT. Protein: CASSRTSGGNTDTQYF.

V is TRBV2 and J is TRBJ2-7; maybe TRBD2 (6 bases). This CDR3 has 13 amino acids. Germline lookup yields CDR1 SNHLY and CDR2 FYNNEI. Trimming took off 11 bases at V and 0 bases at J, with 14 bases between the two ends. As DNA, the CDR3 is TGTGCCGGAAGGGCGGGGAGCTCCTACGAGCAGTACTTC. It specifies CAGRAGSSYEQYF.

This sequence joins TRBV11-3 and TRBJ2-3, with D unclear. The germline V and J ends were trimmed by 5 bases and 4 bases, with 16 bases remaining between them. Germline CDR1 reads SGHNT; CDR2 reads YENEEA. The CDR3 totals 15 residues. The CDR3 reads CASSKTTTGPDTQYF. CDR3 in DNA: TGTGCCAGCAGCAAGACCACAACCGGTCCAGATACGCAGTATTTT.

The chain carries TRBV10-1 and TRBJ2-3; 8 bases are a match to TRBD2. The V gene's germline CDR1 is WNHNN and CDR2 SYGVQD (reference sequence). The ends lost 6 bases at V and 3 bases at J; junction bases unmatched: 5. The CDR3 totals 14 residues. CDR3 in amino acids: CASSEREPTDTQYF. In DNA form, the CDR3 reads TGCGCCAGCAGCGAGCGGGAGCCGACAGATACGCAGTATTTT.

CDR3 protein: CAISEVPDGGEQFF. CDR3 nucleotides: TGTGCCATCAGTGAGGTCCCTGACGGGGGTGAGCAGTTCTTC. The chain is built from TRBV10-3 and TRBJ2-1; D possibly corresponds to TRBD2 (6 bases). Germline V CDR1 and CDR2: ENHRY, SYGVKD. Trimming removed 2 bases from V and 9 bases from J, with 14 bases in between. The CDR3 is made up of 14 amino acids.

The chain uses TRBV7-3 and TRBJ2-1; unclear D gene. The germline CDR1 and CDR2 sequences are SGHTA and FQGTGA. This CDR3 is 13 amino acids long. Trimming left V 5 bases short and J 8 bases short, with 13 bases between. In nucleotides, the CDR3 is TGTGCCAGCAGCCCTACATCTCGCCATGAGCAGTTCTTC. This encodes CASSPTSRHEQFF.

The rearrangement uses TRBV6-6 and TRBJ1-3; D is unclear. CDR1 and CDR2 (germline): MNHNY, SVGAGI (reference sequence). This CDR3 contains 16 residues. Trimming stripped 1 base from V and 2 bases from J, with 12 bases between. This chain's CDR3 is CASSYYGSAAGNTIYF. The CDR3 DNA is TGTGCCAGCAGTTACTATGGCAGTGCCGCTGGAAACACCATATATTTT.

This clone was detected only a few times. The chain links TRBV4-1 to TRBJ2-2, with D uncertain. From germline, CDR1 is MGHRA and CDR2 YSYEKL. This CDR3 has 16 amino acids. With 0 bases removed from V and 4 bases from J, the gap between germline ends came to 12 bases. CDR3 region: CASSQELGRSTGELFF. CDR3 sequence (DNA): TGCGCCAGCAGCCAAGAACTGGGTAGGAGCACCGGGGAGCTGTTTTTT.

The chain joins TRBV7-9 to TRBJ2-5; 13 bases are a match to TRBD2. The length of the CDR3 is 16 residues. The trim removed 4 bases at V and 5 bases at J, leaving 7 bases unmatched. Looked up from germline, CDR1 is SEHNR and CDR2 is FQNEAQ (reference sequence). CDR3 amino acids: CASSSRLAGGGETQYF. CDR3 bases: TGTGCCAGCAGCTCCCGACTAGCGGGAGGAGGTGAGACCCAGTACTTC.

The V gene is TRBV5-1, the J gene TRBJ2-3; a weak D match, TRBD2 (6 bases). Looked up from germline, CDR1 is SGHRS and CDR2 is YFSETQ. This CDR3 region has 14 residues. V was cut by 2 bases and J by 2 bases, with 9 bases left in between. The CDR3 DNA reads TGCGCCAGCAGCTTAGGAGGGACCACAGATACGCAGTATTTT. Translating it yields CASSLGGTTDTQYF. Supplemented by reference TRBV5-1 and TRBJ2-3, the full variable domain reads KAGVTQTPRYLIKTRGQQVTLSCSPISGHRSVSWYQQTPGQGLQFLFEYFSETQRNKGNFPGRFSGRQFSNSRSEMNVSTLELGDSALYLCASSLGGTTDTQYFGPGTRLTVL.

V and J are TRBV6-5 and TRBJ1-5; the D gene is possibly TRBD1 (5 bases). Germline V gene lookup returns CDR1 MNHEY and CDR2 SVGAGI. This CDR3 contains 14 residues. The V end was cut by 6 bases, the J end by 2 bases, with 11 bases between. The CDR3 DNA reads TGTGCCAGCAGCCTTGACAGAGGCAATCAGCCCCAGCATTTT. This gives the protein CASSLDRGNQPQHF.

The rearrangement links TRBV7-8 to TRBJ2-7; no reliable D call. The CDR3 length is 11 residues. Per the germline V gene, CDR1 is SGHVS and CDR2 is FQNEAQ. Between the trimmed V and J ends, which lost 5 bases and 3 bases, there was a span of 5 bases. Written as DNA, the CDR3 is TGTGCCAGCAGCCTAAACTACGAGCAGTACTTC. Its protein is CASSLNYEQYF.

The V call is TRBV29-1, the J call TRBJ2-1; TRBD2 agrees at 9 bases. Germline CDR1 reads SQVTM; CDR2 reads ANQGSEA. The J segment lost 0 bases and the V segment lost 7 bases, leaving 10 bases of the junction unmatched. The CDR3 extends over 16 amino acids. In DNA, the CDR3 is TGCAGCGCCAATGGACTAGCGACGAGCTCCTACAATGAGCAGTTCTTC. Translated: CSANGLATSSYNEQFF.

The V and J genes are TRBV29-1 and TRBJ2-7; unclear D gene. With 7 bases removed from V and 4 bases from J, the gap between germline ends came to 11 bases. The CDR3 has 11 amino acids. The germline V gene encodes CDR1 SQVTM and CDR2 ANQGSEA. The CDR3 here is CSGALEYEQYF. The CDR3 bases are TGCAGCGGCGCCCTAGAGTACGAGCAGTACTTC.

The CDR3: CASRPGTANTEAFF. Written as DNA, the CDR3 is TGTGCCAGTAGGCCCGGGACAGCCAACACTGAAGCTTTCTTT. V and J are TRBV19 and TRBJ1-1, with 7 bases that match TRBD1. Germline CDR1 LNHDA, CDR2 SQIVND (reference sequence). V lost 6 bases and J lost 2; bases outside the gene matches: 6. The CDR3 contains 14 residues.

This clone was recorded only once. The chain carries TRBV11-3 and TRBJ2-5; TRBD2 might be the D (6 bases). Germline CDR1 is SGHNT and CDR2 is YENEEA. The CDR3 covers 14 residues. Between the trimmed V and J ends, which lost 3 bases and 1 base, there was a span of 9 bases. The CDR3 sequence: CASSLGGAQETQYF. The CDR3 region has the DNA TGTGCCAGCAGCTTGGGCGGGGCCCAAGAGACCCAGTACTTC.

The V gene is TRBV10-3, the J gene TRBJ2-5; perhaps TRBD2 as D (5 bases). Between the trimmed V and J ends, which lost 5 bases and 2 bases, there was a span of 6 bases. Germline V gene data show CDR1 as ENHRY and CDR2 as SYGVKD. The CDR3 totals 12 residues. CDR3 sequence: CAISTGQETQYF. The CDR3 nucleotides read TGTGCCATCAGTACGGGGCAAGAGACCCAGTACTTC.

CDR3 sequence reads: CASSTDLWNTEAFF. The CDR3 DNA sequence: TGTGCCAGCAGTACGGACTTATGGAACACTGAAGCTTTCTTT. The V gene is TRBV6-5, the J gene TRBJ1-1; D remains ambiguous. The CDR3 consists of 14 residues. CDR1 is MNHEY and CDR2 is SVGAGI in the germline V gene. Trimming removed 5 bases from V and 1 base from J, with 11 bases in between.

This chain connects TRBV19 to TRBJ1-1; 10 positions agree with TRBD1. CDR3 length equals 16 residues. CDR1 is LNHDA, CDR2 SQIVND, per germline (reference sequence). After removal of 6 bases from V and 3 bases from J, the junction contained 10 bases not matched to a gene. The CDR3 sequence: CASRRQGATRDTEAFF. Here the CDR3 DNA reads TGTGCCAGTAGGCGACAGGGGGCGACGAGGGACACTGAAGCTTTCTTT.

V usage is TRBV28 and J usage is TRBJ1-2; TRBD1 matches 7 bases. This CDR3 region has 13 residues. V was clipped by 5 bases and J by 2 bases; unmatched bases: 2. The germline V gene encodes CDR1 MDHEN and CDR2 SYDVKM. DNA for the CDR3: TGTGCCAGCAGTCAACAGGGGAACTATGGCTACACCTTC. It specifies CASSQQGNYGYTF.

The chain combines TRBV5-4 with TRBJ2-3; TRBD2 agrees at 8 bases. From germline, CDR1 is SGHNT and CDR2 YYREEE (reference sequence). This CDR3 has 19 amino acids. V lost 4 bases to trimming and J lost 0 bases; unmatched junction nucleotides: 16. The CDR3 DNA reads TGTGCCAGCAGCCCGGGGGGATATGGCGGGAGGACTAGCACAGATACGCAGTATTTT. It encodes CASSPGGYGGRTSTDTQYF.

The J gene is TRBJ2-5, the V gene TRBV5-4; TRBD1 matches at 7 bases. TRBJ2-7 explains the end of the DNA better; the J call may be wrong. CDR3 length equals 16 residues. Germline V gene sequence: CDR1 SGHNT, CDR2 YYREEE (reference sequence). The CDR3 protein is CASSLPGAGGVFEQYF. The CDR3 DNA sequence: TGTGCCAGCAGCCTACCCGGGGCAGGGGGAGTATTCGAGCAGTACTTC.